This TCR beta chain was recovered during a study of Tregs in tolerant kidney transplant recipients. This CDR3 spans 18 amino acids. Looked up from germline, CDR1 is SGHTA and CDR2 is FQGTGA. Germline trimming cut 1 base from V and 5 bases from J; bases unmatched to any gene: 14. Of note for this clone: Its antigen remains unidentified.

This table comes from immunoSEQ multiplex PCR, and its TCRdb copy is limited to in-frame clones, with some not included. The sample comprises 45,000 or so clones, roughly nine tenths of which are singletons, and about 16% rests with the top ten. Study-level findings and limits: In tolerant patients, donor-specific Tregs outgrew total Tregs, suggesting antigen-driven expansion.

Mixed chimerism was transient after nonmyeloablative marrow transplants from related graft donors. Unstimulated regulatory T cells (CD4+CD25+CD127-), CD4+CD25- non-regulatory cells, CD4 and CD8 cells were FACS-sorted from thawed PBMCs. The sequence was obtained from a human patient who received a combined kidney and bone marrow transplant. The graft donor may account for some of the T cells. The rearrangement joins TRBV7-3 to TRBJ2-1; 7 bases fit TRBD2. The sequencing used CD8+ T cells from blood (PBMCs), collected 12 months after the transplant. CDR3 nucleotides: TGTGCCAGCAGCTTAAGTTCAATTGGCGGGAGTTACAACAATGAGCAGTTCTTC. Translating gives CASSLSSIGGSYNNEQFF. The whole variable domain, remainder taken from reference TRBV7-3 and TRBJ2-1, is GAGVSQTPSNKVTEKGKYVELRCDPISGHTALYWYRQSLGQGPEFLIYFQGTGAADDSGLPNDRFFAVRPEGSVSTLKIQRTERGDSAVYLCASSLSSIGGSYNNEQFFGPGTRLTVL.